These T cell receptor beta chains were read from a single sample in a study of T cell changes during pregnancy in multiple sclerosis. Data came from immunoSEQ multiplex PCR; TCRdb stores just in-frame clones and leaves some out. The sample comprises about 40,000 clones, around 94% of which are singletons, and about 1.8% rests with the top ten. The sample here was peripheral blood, taken in the third trimester of pregnancy. The receptors were gathered from a female donor with multiple sclerosis, enrolled in a pregnancy study. The CDR3 runs from the conserved cysteine through the conserved F or W. The D gene is left open where the match is weak. Size is omitted from some rows. Given values are once, few, many or a class for expanded clones.

abundance: NA; v_gene: TRBV25-1; j_gene: TRBJ1-4; d_gene: TRBD1; CDR3nt: TGTGCCAGCAGCCGTTCCGGGACAGCGAATGAAAAACTGTTTTTT; CDR3aa: CASSRSGTANEKLFF
abundance: NA; v_gene: TRBV11-2; j_gene: TRBJ1-4; d_gene: TRBD1; CDR3nt: TGTGCCAGCAGCTTAGGGGACAGGGACGCTGAAAAACTGTTTTTT; CDR3aa: CASSLGDRDAEKLFF
abundance: NA; v_gene: TRBV7-3; j_gene: TRBJ1-1; d_gene: NA; CDR3nt: TGTGCCAGCAGTGAGAGGAGGCACACTGAAGCTTTCTTT; CDR3aa: CASSERRHTEAFF
abundance: NA; v_gene: TRBV25-1; j_gene: TRBJ1-6; d_gene: NA; CDR3nt: TGTGCCAGCAGTGAGGAGGGCAATTCACCCCTCCACTTT; CDR3aa: CASSEEGNSPLHF
abundance: once; v_gene: TRBV2; j_gene: TRBJ1-5; d_gene: TRBD1; CDR3nt: TGTGCCAGCAGTGCCGGGACAGGGGGCCGTCAGCCCCAGCATTTT; CDR3aa: CASSAGTGGRQPQHF
abundance: NA; v_gene: TRBV10-2; j_gene: TRBJ1-2; d_gene: TRBD1; CDR3nt: TGCGCCAGCAGTGAGGACAGGGACTATGGCTACACCTTC; CDR3aa: CASSEDRDYGYTF
abundance: NA; v_gene: TRBV9; j_gene: TRBJ2-7; d_gene: TRBD1; CDR3nt: TGTGCCAGCAGCGTAGGGGGACAGTCCTACGAGCAGTACTTC; CDR3aa: CASSVGGQSYEQYF
abundance: NA; v_gene: TRBV18; j_gene: TRBJ1-1; d_gene: NA; CDR3nt: TGTGCCAGCTCACCTCATAGCGGGTACACTGAAGCTTTCTTT; CDR3aa: CASSPHSGYTEAFF
abundance: NA; v_gene: TRBV7-3; j_gene: TRBJ2-5; d_gene: TRBD1; CDR3nt: TGTGCCAGCAGCCCGACGACAGGGGTCGGGGAGACCCAGTACTTC; CDR3aa: CASSPTTGVGETQYF
abundance: NA; v_gene: TRBV28; j_gene: TRBJ2-3; d_gene: TRBD1; CDR3nt: TGTGCCAGCAGTTTAATCGGCTCTCAAAGACGACAGGGTACGCAGTATTTT; CDR3aa: CASSLIGSQRRQGTQYF
abundance: NA; v_gene: TRBV7-2; j_gene: TRBJ2-2; d_gene: NA; CDR3nt: TGTGCCAGCAGCCGACACAGGGGGGGTACCGGGGAGCTGTTTTTT; CDR3aa: CASSRHRGGTGELFF
abundance: NA; v_gene: TRBV7-9; j_gene: TRBJ2-3; d_gene: NA; CDR3nt: TGTGCCAGCAGCGGCCGGGGCACAGATACGCAGTATTTT; CDR3aa: CASSGRGTDTQYF
abundance: NA; v_gene: TRBV13; j_gene: TRBJ1-2; d_gene: NA; CDR3nt: TGTGCCAGCAGCCCGCCAAGGCGGGGGAAAGGACAACTGTTTGGCTACACCTTC; CDR3aa: CASSPPRRGKGQLFGYTF
abundance: NA; v_gene: TRBV5-6; j_gene: TRBJ2-3; d_gene: NA; CDR3nt: TGTGCCAGCAGCTTGGCAGGGTTCCCAGATACGCAGTATTTT; CDR3aa: CASSLAGFPDTQYF
abundance: NA; v_gene: TRBV6-1; j_gene: TRBJ2-3; d_gene: TRBD2; CDR3nt: TGTGCCAGCAGTGAATTGCGGGGGGGTCCAGATACGCAGTATTTT; CDR3aa: CASSELRGGPDTQYF
abundance: NA; v_gene: TRBV28; j_gene: TRBJ1-5; d_gene: TRBD1; CDR3nt: TGTGCCAGCAGCTGGGACAGGGGAGGCAATCAGCCCCAGCATTTT; CDR3aa: CASSWDRGGNQPQHF
abundance: NA; v_gene: TRBV19; j_gene: TRBJ2-2; d_gene: NA; CDR3nt: TGTGCCAGTAGTATCCTTCAGGGGATCCTCACCGGGGAGCTGTTTTTT; CDR3aa: CASSILQGILTGELFF
abundance: NA; v_gene: TRBV5-1; j_gene: TRBJ2-1; d_gene: TRBD1; CDR3nt: TGCGCCAGCAGCTTGGCCAAGACAGGGGGATACAATGAGCAGTTCTTC; CDR3aa: CASSLAKTGGYNEQFF
abundance: NA; v_gene: TRBV19; j_gene: TRBJ2-6; d_gene: NA; CDR3nt: TGTGCCAGTAGTGACAGACGCTCTGGGGCCAACGTCCTGACTTTC; CDR3aa: CASSDRRSGANVLTF
abundance: NA; v_gene: TRBV11-2; j_gene: TRBJ1-1; d_gene: NA; CDR3nt: TGTGCCGGCTCGGGGGGTGGGATGAACACTGAAGCTTTCTTT; CDR3aa: CAGSGGGMNTEAFF
abundance: NA; v_gene: TRBV6-1; j_gene: TRBJ2-1; d_gene: TRBD1; CDR3nt: TGTGCCAGCAAGCGGGACAGGGCCTACAATGAGCAGTTCTTC; CDR3aa: CASKRDRAYNEQFF
abundance: once; v_gene: TRBV6-5; j_gene: TRBJ1-1; d_gene: TRBD1; CDR3nt: TGTGCCACGAAACAGGGGTGGGACACTGAAGCTTTCTTT; CDR3aa: CATKQGWDTEAFF
abundance: NA; v_gene: TRBV5-4; j_gene: TRBJ2-6; d_gene: TRBD2; CDR3nt: TGTGCCAGCAGCTTCGGGACTAGCAGCTCTGGGGCCAACGTCCTGACTTTC; CDR3aa: CASSFGTSSSGANVLTF
abundance: NA; v_gene: TRBV7-2; j_gene: TRBJ2-7; d_gene: NA; CDR3nt: TGTGCCAGCAGCTTATCAGGGACCTACGAGCAGTACTTC; CDR3aa: CASSLSGTYEQYF
abundance: NA; v_gene: TRBV2; j_gene: TRBJ2-5; d_gene: TRBD2; CDR3nt: TGTGCCAGCAGTGAAGCCCTACGGGGGGGCCAAGAGACCCAGTACTTC; CDR3aa: CASSEALRGGQETQYF
abundance: NA; v_gene: TRBV6-5; j_gene: TRBJ2-7; d_gene: NA; CDR3nt: TGTGCCAGCAGTACCCGGGACTTCAGCTCCTACGAGCAGTACTTC; CDR3aa: CASSTRDFSSYEQYF
abundance: once; v_gene: TRBV7-8; j_gene: TRBJ2-5; d_gene: TRBD2; CDR3nt: TGTGCCAGCAGCTTAGCGCTAGCGGGGGACCAAGAGACCCAGTACTTC; CDR3aa: CASSLALAGDQETQYF
abundance: NA; v_gene: TRBV30; j_gene: TRBJ2-1; d_gene: TRBD2; CDR3nt: TGTGCCTGGGATTTAGGGACTAGCGACAATGAGCAGTTCTTC; CDR3aa: CAWDLGTSDNEQFF
abundance: NA; v_gene: TRBV10-3; j_gene: TRBJ2-5; d_gene: NA; CDR3nt: TGTGCCACCGGGTACCAAGAGACCCAGTACTTC; CDR3aa: CATGYQETQYF
abundance: NA; v_gene: TRBV6-5; j_gene: TRBJ1-3; d_gene: NA; CDR3nt: TGTGCCAGCACCCCCTATCGGGACTCTGGAAACACCATATATTTT; CDR3aa: CASTPYRDSGNTIYF
abundance: NA; v_gene: TRBV18; j_gene: TRBJ2-5; d_gene: NA; CDR3nt: TGTGCCAGCTCGTACCGCGAGTACTTGGAGACCCAGTACTTC; CDR3aa: CASSYREYLETQYF
abundance: NA; v_gene: TRBV5-1; j_gene: TRBJ2-5; d_gene: TRBD1; CDR3nt: TGCGCCAGCGCCCGGGTAGGACAGGGGTATGGAGAGACCCAGTACTTC; CDR3aa: CASARVGQGYGETQYF
abundance: NA; v_gene: TRBV10-3; j_gene: TRBJ1-1; d_gene: NA; CDR3nt: TGTGCCGCCGCGGGGGGGGAGGTGACTGAAGCTTTCTTT; CDR3aa: CAAAGGEVTEAFF
abundance: NA; v_gene: TRBV19; j_gene: TRBJ1-6; d_gene: TRBD1; CDR3nt: TGTGCCAGTAGTACGACAGGGGGGAATTCACCCCTCCACTTT; CDR3aa: CASSTTGGNSPLHF
abundance: once; v_gene: TRBV2; j_gene: TRBJ2-5; d_gene: NA; CDR3nt: TGTGCCAGCAGGAGACAGAAACAAGAGACCCAGTACTTC; CDR3aa: CASRRQKQETQYF
abundance: NA; v_gene: TRBV18; j_gene: TRBJ2-7; d_gene: TRBD1; CDR3nt: TGTGCCAGCTCACCCCCGGGACAGGTTAAAATCTACGAGCAGTACTTC; CDR3aa: CASSPPGQVKIYEQYF
abundance: NA; v_gene: TRBV19; j_gene: TRBJ2-1; d_gene: TRBD2; CDR3nt: TGTGCCAGTAGTAACCCTCTCGGACTAGCGGATACACAGTTCTTC; CDR3aa: CASSNPLGLADTQFF
abundance: NA; v_gene: TRBV2; j_gene: TRBJ2-3; d_gene: TRBD2; CDR3nt: TGTGCCAGCAGGGGACTAGCGGGAGTCACAGATACGCAGTATTTT; CDR3aa: CASRGLAGVTDTQYF
abundance: NA; v_gene: TRBV6-5; j_gene: TRBJ1-1; d_gene: NA; CDR3nt: TGTGCCAGCAGTTACGGGCCAGGTAAAGCCACTGAAGCTTTCTTT; CDR3aa: CASSYGPGKATEAFF
abundance: NA; v_gene: TRBV27; j_gene: TRBJ1-1; d_gene: NA; CDR3nt: TGTGCCAGCAGTTTACTGTCGTCGGGGGGCACTGAAGCTTTCTTT; CDR3aa: CASSLLSSGGTEAFF
abundance: NA; v_gene: TRBV5-4; j_gene: TRBJ2-3; d_gene: TRBD2; CDR3nt: TGTGCCAGCAGCCCGGTCGCGGGACTAGCGGGAGAAGATACGCAGTATTTT; CDR3aa: CASSPVAGLAGEDTQYF
abundance: NA; v_gene: TRBV5-4; j_gene: TRBJ1-1; d_gene: NA; CDR3nt: TGTGCCAGTTCAGGGACACCGAACACTGAAGCTTTCTTT; CDR3aa: CASSGTPNTEAFF
abundance: NA; v_gene: TRBV11-3; j_gene: TRBJ1-1; d_gene: NA; CDR3nt: TGTGCCAGCAGCTTTAGGAGCCAACCAAGGAACACTGAAGCTTTCTTT; CDR3aa: CASSFRSQPRNTEAFF
abundance: NA; v_gene: TRBV6-6; j_gene: TRBJ2-5; d_gene: TRBD2; CDR3nt: TGTGCCAGCAGTTACCCCCTAGCGGGAGTTGATGAGACCCAGTACTTC; CDR3aa: CASSYPLAGVDETQYF
abundance: NA; v_gene: TRBV13; j_gene: TRBJ2-7; d_gene: TRBD2; CDR3nt: TGTGCCAGCAGCTACCCCGGGGTAGCGGGGTCCTACGAGCAGTACTTC; CDR3aa: CASSYPGVAGSYEQYF
abundance: NA; v_gene: TRBV7-2; j_gene: TRBJ2-5; d_gene: NA; CDR3nt: TGTGCCAGCACGCGAGGGGGCCAAGAGACCCAGTACTTC; CDR3aa: CASTRGGQETQYF
abundance: NA; v_gene: TRBV2; j_gene: TRBJ1-5; d_gene: TRBD1; CDR3nt: TGTGCCAGCAGTGAGGGGACAGGTGGATCTCGTCGCCAGCATTTT; CDR3aa: CASSEGTGGSRRQHF
abundance: NA; v_gene: TRBV10-3; j_gene: TRBJ2-7; d_gene: NA; CDR3nt: TGTGCCATCAGTGAGAGACAGACGAGCTCCTACGAGCAGTACTTC; CDR3aa: CAISERQTSSYEQYF
abundance: NA; v_gene: TRBV11-3; j_gene: TRBJ2-1; d_gene: TRBD2; CDR3nt: TGTGCCAGCAGCTTGGGAGGGGACCTCAATGAGCAGTTCTTC; CDR3aa: CASSLGGDLNEQFF
abundance: NA; v_gene: TRBV5-6; j_gene: TRBJ1-6; d_gene: NA; CDR3nt: TGTGCCAGCAGCTTGCCCGGGGTTCCACCCCTCCACTTT; CDR3aa: CASSLPGVPPLHF
abundance: NA; v_gene: TRBV20-1; j_gene: TRBJ1-2; d_gene: NA; CDR3nt: TGCAGTTTGAGCCACTATGGCTACACCTTC; CDR3aa: CSLSHYGYTF
abundance: once; v_gene: TRBV14; j_gene: TRBJ1-5; d_gene: NA; CDR3nt: TGTGCCAGCAGCACCCTGTGGACACTTACCAGCAATCAGCCCCAGCATTTT; CDR3aa: CASSTLWTLTSNQPQHF
abundance: NA; v_gene: TRBV19; j_gene: TRBJ2-1; d_gene: TRBD2; CDR3nt: TGTGCCAGTAGTAAGGGACTAGCGGACACCGACGGGGGAAACAATGAGCAGTTCTTC; CDR3aa: CASSKGLADTDGGNNEQFF
abundance: few; v_gene: TRBV13; j_gene: TRBJ1-3; d_gene: NA; CDR3nt: TGTGCCAGCAGCTTAGGCTCCGGGTCTGGAAACACCATATATTTT; CDR3aa: CASSLGSGSGNTIYF